The 3 T cell receptor beta chains reported below all come from one sample, sequenced in a study of blood T cell repertoires in COVID-19. The data were produced by immunoSEQ multiplex PCR, yet TCRdb's version contains in-frame clones alone and is incomplete. The sample has a few hundred thousand clones; 80% to 90% are singletons. Sequencing was performed on peripheral blood. These receptors were obtained from a woman aged 50 to 65 with acute or convalescent COVID-19.

The V call is TRBV5-1, the J call TRBJ2-1; TRBD2 agrees at 11 bases. Trimming took 6 bases from V and 8 from J; bases not matched to a gene: 7. The CDR3 has 14 amino acids. Germline CDR1 and CDR2: SGHRS and YFSETQ. CDR3 in amino acids: CASTLAGEYYEQFF. The CDR3 region has the DNA TGCGCCAGCACACTAGCGGGAGAATATTATGAGCAGTTCTTC.

The genes are TRBV30 and TRBJ1-5; D is ambiguous. Trimming pared 2 bases from V and 2 bases from J, leaving 10 bases between. From germline, CDR1 is GTSNPN and CDR2 SVGIG (reference sequence). There are 14 residues in the CDR3. In DNA, the CDR3 is TGTGCCTGGAGTTGGAAACAGCGCAATCAGCCCCAGCATTTT. Translating it yields CAWSWKQRNQPQHF.

The table lists this clone with a count of one. The V gene is TRBV7-8, the J gene TRBJ1-4; D is possibly TRBD1 (6 bases). This CDR3 has 15 amino acids. The V gene's germline CDR1 is SGHVS and CDR2 FQNEAQ. The V end lost 1 base, the J end lost 5 bases, and 11 bases lay between the germline ends. The CDR3 loop reads CASSLVLRGNEKLFF. The DNA of the CDR3 is TGTGCCAGCAGCTTAGTGCTCAGGGGCAATGAAAAACTGTTTTTT.